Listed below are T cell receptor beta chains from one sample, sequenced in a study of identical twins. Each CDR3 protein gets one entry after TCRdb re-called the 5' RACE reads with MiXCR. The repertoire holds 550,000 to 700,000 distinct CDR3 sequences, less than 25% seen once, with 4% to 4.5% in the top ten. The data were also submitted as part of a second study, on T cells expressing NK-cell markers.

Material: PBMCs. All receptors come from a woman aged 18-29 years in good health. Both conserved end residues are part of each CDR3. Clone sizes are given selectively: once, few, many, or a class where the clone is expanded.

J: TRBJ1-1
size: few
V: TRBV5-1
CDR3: CASRQDPNTEAFF

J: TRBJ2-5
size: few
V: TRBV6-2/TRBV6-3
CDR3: CASSNGKGRETQYF

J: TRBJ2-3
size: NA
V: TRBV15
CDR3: CATSRDRSIEADTQYF

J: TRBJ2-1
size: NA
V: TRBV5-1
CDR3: CASSFPSGHNEQFF

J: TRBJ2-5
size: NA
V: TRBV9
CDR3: CASRANQEETQYF

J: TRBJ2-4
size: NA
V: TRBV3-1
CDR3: CASSRDRGHIQYF

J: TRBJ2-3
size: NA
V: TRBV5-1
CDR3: CASSGILAGSSTDTQYF

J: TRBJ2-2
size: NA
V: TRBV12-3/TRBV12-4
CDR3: CASSPRGGSGELFF

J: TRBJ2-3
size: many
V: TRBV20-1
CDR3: CSAGQGGASADTQYF

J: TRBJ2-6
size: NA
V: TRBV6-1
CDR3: CASSQGQEHSGANVLTF

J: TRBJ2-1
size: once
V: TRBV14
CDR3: CASSPWTRSYNEQFF

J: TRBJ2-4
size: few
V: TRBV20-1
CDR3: CSARDRTSGDDLAKNIQYF

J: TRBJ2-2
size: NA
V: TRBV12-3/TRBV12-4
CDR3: CASSRTATGELFF

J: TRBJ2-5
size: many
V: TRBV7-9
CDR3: CASSPSVGTETQYF

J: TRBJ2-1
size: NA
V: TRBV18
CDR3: CASSPQGSGREQFF

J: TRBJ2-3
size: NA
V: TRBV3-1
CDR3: CASSQVGQTSTDTQYF

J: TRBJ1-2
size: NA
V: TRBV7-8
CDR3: CASSPELGVSNYGYTF

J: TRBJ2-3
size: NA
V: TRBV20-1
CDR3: CSARGRIGDTQYF

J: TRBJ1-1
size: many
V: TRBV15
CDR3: CATSRDKVSEAFF

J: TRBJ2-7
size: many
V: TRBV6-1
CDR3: CASSPPGTATYEQYF

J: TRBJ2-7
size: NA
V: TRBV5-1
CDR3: CASSLSRTGVSNEQYF

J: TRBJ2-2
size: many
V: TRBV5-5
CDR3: CASNWDSRTGELFF